Listed below are T cell receptor beta chains from one sample, sequenced in a study of blood T cell repertoires in COVID-19. Profiled with immunoSEQ multiplex PCR; TCRdb holds only in-frame clones, not every one. This table has under 130,000 clones, more than 85% appearing once. The specimen was peripheral blood. These receptors all come from a human donor in a cohort sampled during active COVID-19. Both conserved end residues are part of each CDR3. D genes are given only for firm matches. For some rows the clone size is stated as once, few or many, or as a class when expanded; others skip it.

>.|TRBJ2-5|TRBV3-1/TRBV3-2|.|13
TGTGCCAGCAGCCAAGATGGGAGAGAGACCCAGTACTTC
CASSQDGRETQYF
>.|TRBJ1-1|TRBV19|.|15
TGTGCCAGTAGCGAGACCCAGGGGATGAACACTGAAGCTTTCTTT
CASSETQGMNTEAFF
>few|TRBJ2-1|TRBV11-1|TRBD1|15
TGTGCCAGCAGGGGGACAGGGGGCGCTTTGAATGAGCAGTTCTTC
CASRGTGGALNEQFF
>.|TRBJ2-7|TRBV13|.|14
TGTGCCAGCAGCTTAGTGGACAGCTCCTACGAGCAGTACTTC
CASSLVDSSYEQYF
>once|TRBJ1-3|TRBV30|.|12
TGTGCCTGGACTGGGGCTTGGAACACCATATATTTT
CAWTGAWNTIYF
>few|TRBJ2-5|TRBV29-1|TRBD2|12
TGCAGCGTAGAGCGGGAGGAAGAGACCCAGTACTTC
CSVEREEETQYF
>.|TRBJ2-7|TRBV11-2|.|15
TGTGCCAGCAGCCCCCGCTTAGCGGACTACTACGAGCAGTACTTC
CASSPRLADYYEQYF
>few|TRBJ1-6|TRBV2|.|12
TGTGCCAGCAGTGATGGCAATTCACCCCTCCACTTT
CASSDGNSPLHF
>.|TRBJ2-1|TRBV25-1|TRBD1|14
TGTGCCAGCAGTGATTGGGACAGCGACAATGAGCAGTTCTTC
CASSDWDSDNEQFF
>.|TRBJ2-1|TRBV5-1|.|11
TGCGCCAGCAGCTCTTCCAATGAGCAGTTCTTC
CASSSSNEQFF
>.|TRBJ2-2|TRBV4-1|TRBD1|17
TGCGCCAGCAGCCAAGATCGGACAGGGGGGAACACCGGGGAGCTGTTTTTT
CASSQDRTGGNTGELFF
>.|TRBJ1-1|TRBV5-4|.|15
TGTGCCAGCAGCTTGGTCACAGCATCAAACACTGAAGCTTTCTTT
CASSLVTASNTEAFF